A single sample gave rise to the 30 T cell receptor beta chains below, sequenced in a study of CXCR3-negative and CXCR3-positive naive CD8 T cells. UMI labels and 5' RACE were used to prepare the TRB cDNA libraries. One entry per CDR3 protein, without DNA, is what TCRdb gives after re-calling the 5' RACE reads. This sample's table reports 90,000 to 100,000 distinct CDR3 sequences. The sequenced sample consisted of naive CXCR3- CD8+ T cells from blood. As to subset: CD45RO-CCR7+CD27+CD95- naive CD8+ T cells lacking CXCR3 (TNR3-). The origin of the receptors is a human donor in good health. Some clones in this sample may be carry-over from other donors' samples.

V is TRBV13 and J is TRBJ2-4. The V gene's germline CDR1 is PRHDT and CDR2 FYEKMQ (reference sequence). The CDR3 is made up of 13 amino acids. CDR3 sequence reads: CASSLVAENIQYF.

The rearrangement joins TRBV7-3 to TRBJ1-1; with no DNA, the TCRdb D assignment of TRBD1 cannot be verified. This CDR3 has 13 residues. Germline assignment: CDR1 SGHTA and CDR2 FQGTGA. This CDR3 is CASSLRADTEAFF.

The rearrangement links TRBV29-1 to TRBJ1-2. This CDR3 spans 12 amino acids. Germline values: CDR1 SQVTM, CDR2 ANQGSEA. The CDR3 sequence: CSVATISDGYTF.

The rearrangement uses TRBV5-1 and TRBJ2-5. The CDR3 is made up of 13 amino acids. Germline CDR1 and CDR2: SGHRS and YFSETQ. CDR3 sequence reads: CASSRIYQETQYF.

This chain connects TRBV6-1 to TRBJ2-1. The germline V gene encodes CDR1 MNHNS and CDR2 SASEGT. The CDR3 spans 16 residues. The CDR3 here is CASSDDGSTLYNEQFF.

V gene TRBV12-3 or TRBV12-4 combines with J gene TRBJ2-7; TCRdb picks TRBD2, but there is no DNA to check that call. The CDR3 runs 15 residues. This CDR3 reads CASSQLAGMFYEQYF.

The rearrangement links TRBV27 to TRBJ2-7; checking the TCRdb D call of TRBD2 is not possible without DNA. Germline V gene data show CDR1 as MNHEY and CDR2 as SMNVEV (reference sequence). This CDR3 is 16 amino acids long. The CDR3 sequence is CASTFSGTSGIYEQYF.

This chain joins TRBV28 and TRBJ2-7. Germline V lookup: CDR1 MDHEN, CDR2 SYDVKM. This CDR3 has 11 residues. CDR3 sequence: CASSEMGEQYF. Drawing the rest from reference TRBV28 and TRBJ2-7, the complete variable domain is DVKVTQSSRYLVKRTGEKVFLECVQDMDHENMFWYRQDPGLGLRLIYFSYDVKMKEKGDIPEGYSVSREKKERFSLILESASTNQTSMYLCASSEMGEQYFGPGTRLTVT.

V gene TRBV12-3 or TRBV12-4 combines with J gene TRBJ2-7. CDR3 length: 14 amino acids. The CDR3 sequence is CASSLVPDSYEQYF.

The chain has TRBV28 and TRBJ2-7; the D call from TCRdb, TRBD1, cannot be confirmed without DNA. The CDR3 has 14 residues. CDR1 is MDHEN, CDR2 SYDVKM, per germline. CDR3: CASRRPGILEEQYF. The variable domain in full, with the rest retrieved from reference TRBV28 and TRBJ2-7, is DVKVTQSSRYLVKRTGEKVFLECVQDMDHENMFWYRQDPGLGLRLIYFSYDVKMKEKGDIPEGYSVSREKKERFSLILESASTNQTSMYLCASRRPGILEEQYFGPGTRLTVT.

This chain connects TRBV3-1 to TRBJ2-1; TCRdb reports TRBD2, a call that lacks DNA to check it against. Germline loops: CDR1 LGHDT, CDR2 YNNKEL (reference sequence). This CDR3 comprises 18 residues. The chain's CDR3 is CASSHGLAGSGSYNEQFF.

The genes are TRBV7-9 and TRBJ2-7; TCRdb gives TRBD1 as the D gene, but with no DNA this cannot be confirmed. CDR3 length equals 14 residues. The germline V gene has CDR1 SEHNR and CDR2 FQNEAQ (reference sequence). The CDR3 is CASSHRDRTYEQYF.

CDR3 sequence reads: CASSHPRDYGYTF. V is TRBV4-2 and J is TRBJ1-2; TCRdb picks TRBD1, but there is no DNA to check that call. Germline lookup yields CDR1 LGHNA and CDR2 YNFKEQ. The CDR3 is made up of 13 amino acids.

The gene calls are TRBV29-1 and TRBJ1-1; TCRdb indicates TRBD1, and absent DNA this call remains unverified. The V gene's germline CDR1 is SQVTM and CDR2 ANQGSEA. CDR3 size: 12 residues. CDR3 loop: CSAGQGNTEAFF.

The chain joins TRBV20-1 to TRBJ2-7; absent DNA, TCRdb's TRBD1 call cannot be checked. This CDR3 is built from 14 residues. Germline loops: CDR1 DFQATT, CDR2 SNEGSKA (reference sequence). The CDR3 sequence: CSARGPGGSNPQYF.

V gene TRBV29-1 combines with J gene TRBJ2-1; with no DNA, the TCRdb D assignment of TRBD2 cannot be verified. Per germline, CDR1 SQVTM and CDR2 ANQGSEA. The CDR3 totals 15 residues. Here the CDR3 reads CSVEPSGSSYNEQFF.

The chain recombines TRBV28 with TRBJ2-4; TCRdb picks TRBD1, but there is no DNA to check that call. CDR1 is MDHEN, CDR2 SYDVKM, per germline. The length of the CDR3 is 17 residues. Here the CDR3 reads CASSLSTGAFAKNIQYF. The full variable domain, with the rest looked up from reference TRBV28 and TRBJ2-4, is DVKVTQSSRYLVKRTGEKVFLECVQDMDHENMFWYRQDPGLGLRLIYFSYDVKMKEKGDIPEGYSVSREKKERFSLILESASTNQTSMYLCASSLSTGAFAKNIQYFGAGTRLSVL.

The CDR3 reads CASSDSTSGGAYTGELFF. The chain employs TRBV6-4 and TRBJ2-2; TCRdb's D call of TRBD2 is untestable without DNA. The CDR3 has 18 residues. Germline V gene data show CDR1 as MRHNA and CDR2 as SNTAGT.

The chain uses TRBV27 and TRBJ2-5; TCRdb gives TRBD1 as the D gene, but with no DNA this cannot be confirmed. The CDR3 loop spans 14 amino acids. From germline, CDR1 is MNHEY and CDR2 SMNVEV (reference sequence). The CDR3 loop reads CASSNRGFAETQYF.

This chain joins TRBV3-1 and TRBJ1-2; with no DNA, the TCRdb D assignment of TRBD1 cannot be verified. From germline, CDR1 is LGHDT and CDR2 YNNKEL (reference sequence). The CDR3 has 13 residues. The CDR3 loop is CASSRRGVHGYTF.

The CDR3 here is CASSLGLGSYEQYF. V is TRBV7-6 and J is TRBJ2-7. The CDR3 contains 14 residues. CDR1 is SGHVS and CDR2 is FNYEAQ in the germline V gene.

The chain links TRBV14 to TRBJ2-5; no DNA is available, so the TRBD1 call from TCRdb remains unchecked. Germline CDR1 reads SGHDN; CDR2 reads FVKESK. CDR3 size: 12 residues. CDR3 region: CASTPGGETQYF.

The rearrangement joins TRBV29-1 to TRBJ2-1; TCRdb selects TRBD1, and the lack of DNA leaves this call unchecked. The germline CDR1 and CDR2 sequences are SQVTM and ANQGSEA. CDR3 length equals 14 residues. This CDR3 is CSVDGTGSYNEQFF.

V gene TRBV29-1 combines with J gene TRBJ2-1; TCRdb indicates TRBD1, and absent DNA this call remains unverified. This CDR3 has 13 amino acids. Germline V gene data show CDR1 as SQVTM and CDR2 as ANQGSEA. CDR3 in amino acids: CSVEQGAGNEQFF.

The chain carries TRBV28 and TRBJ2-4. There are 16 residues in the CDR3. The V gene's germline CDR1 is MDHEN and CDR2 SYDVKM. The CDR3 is CASSLSVGSGRNIQYF. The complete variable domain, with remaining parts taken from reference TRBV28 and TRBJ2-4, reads DVKVTQSSRYLVKRTGEKVFLECVQDMDHENMFWYRQDPGLGLRLIYFSYDVKMKEKGDIPEGYSVSREKKERFSLILESASTNQTSMYLCASSLSVGSGRNIQYFGAGTRLSVL.

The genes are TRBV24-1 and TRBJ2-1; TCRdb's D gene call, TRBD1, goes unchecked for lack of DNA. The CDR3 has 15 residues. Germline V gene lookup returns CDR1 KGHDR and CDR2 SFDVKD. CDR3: CATIKQVPRANEQFF.

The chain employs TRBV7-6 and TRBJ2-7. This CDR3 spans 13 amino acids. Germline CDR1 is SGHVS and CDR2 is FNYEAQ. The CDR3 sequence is CATAVANSYEQYF.

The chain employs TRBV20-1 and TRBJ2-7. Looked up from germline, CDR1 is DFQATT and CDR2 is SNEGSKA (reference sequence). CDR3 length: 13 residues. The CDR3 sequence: CRATGLESYEQYF.

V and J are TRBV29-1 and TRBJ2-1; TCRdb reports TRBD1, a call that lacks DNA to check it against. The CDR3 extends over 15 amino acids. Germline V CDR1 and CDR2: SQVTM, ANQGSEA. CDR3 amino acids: CSVELWGRVLNEQFF.

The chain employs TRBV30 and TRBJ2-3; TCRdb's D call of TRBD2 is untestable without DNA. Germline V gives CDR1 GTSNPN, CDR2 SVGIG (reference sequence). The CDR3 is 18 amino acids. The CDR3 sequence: CAWSGLAGGQLNTDTQYF.